This T cell receptor (beta chain) was sequenced during a study of OX40 agonist ivuxolimab in advanced cancers. Data came from immunoSEQ multiplex PCR; TCRdb stores just in-frame clones and leaves some out. The sample has about 79,000 clones, 80% to 90% seen once. The V and J ends lost 1 base and 10 bases, in that order; junction bases with no gene match: 7. CDR3 length: 14 residues. Per the germline V gene, CDR1 is SGHKS and CDR2 is YYEKEE (reference sequence). This chain connects TRBV5-5 to TRBJ2-1; TRBD2 matches at 8 bases. The sequencing here drew on CD4+ or CD8+ T cells sorted from blood, taken in a trial of the OX40 agonist ivuxolimab. The receptor comes from an adult with an advanced solid tumor such as melanoma, head and neck, liver or kidney cancer. The CDR3 spells CASSLWASGREQFF. CDR3 in DNA: TGTGCCAGCAGCTTGTGGGCTAGCGGGCGGGAGCAGTTCTTC.